Following are 18 T cell receptor beta chains from one sample sequenced in a study of cytomegalovirus exposure and HLA in healthy donors. The study ran its PCR with 60 Vbeta and 13 Jbeta primers. Produced via immunoSEQ multiplex PCR; TCRdb's table is partial and in-frame only. Of some 140,000 clones in the sample, around 80% are singletons; the top ten hold around 2%. What was sequenced was PBMCs. Every receptor here comes from a female donor in good health and CMV-seropositive.

J is TRBJ2-1 and V is TRBV6-4; TRBD1 matches 7 bases. After removal of 6 bases from V and 5 bases from J, the junction contained 7 bases not matched to a gene. The CDR3 extends over 14 amino acids. Germline V gene lookup returns CDR1 MRHNA and CDR2 SNTAGT. This chain's CDR3 is CASRLTGTNNEQFF. CDR3 bases: TGTGCCAGCAGATTGACAGGGACCAACAATGAGCAGTTCTTC.

This chain links TRBV11-2 with TRBJ2-7; TRBD2 agrees at 15 bases. The V gene end was trimmed by 4 bases and the J gene end by 6 bases; junction bases not matched to a gene: 4. CDR1 and CDR2 (germline): SGHAT, FQNNGV. CDR3 length: 15 amino acids. The DNA of the CDR3 is TGTGCCAGCAGCTCCGGGACTAGCGGGGGGACCGAGCAGTACTTC. Its protein product is CASSSGTSGGTEQYF.

The chain employs TRBV6-5 and TRBJ1-5; the D gene is possibly TRBD1 (6 bases). The V and J ends lost 6 bases and 0 bases respectively, with 9 bases between them. CDR1 and CDR2 from the germline V gene are MNHEY and SVGAGI. The CDR3 has 14 amino acids. CDR3 protein: CASRPTGSNQPQHF. The CDR3 DNA follows: TGTGCCAGCAGACCGACAGGTAGCAATCAGCCCCAGCATTTT.

This chain uses TRBV30 with TRBJ1-2, with D maybe TRBD1 (6 bases). The germline V and J ends were trimmed by 2 bases and 0 bases, with 13 bases remaining between them. The V gene's germline CDR1 is GTSNPN and CDR2 SVGIG (reference sequence). CDR3 length: 15 amino acids. The CDR3 region is CAWSKTGKSNYGYTF. In DNA form, the CDR3 reads TGTGCCTGGAGTAAAACAGGGAAATCTAACTATGGCTACACCTTC.

The V call is TRBV25-1, the J call TRBJ2-7; 8 nucleotides agree with TRBD1. The CDR3 length is 16 residues. V trimming: 3 bases; J trimming: 3 bases; junction bases outside the gene matches: 10. Germline V gene lookup returns CDR1 MGHDK and CDR2 SYGVNS. The CDR3 spells CASSDPSMGQVYEQYF. The CDR3 coding sequence is TGTGCCAGCAGTGACCCCTCAATGGGACAGGTCTACGAGCAGTACTTC.

This rearrangement joins TRBV4-2 to TRBJ2-3, with 11 bases matching TRBD2. J gave up 3 bases and V 3 bases, and 5 bases lay outside the gene matches. CDR1 and CDR2 (germline): LGHNA, YNFKEQ. The CDR3 runs to 16 residues. CDR3 residues: CASSHRLAGSTDTQYF. The CDR3, as DNA: TGTGCCAGCAGCCACCGACTAGCGGGGTCAACAGATACGCAGTATTTT.

V is TRBV9 and J is TRBJ2-1; D gene uncertain. The V and J ends lost 2 bases and 5 bases respectively, with 8 bases between them. The CDR3 has 13 amino acids. CDR1 SGDLS and CDR2 YYNGEE come from the germline V gene. This chain's CDR3 is CASSVGSNNEQFF. DNA for the CDR3: TGTGCCAGCAGCGTCGGTTCAAACAATGAGCAGTTCTTC. Full variable domain (remainder filled in from reference TRBV9 and TRBJ2-1): DSGVTQTPKHLITATGQRVTLRCSPRSGDLSVYWYQQSLDQGLQFLIQYYNGEERAKGNILERFSAQQFPDLHSELNLSSLELGDSALYFCASSVGSNNEQFFGPGTRLTVL.

The chain joins TRBV7-9 to TRBJ1-1; D is possibly TRBD1 (6 bases). There are 14 residues in the CDR3. Between the trimmed V and J ends, which lost 5 bases and 4 bases, there was a span of 14 bases. In germline, CDR1 is SEHNR, CDR2 FQNEAQ (reference sequence). The CDR3 bases are TGTGCCAGCAGCCCTAGACAGGCGGGCACTGAAGCTTTCTTT. Its protein is CASSPRQAGTEAFF.

V gene TRBV28 combines with J gene TRBJ2-6, with a tentative D call TRBD1 (5 bases). The germline V and J ends were trimmed by 6 bases and 1 base, with 7 bases remaining between them. CDR1 MDHEN and CDR2 SYDVKM come from the germline V gene. The CDR3 consists of 14 residues. The CDR3 nucleotides are TGTGCCAGCAGAGACAGATCTGGGGCCAACGTCCTGACTTTC. Its translation is CASRDRSGANVLTF.

The rearrangement links TRBV6-1 to TRBJ1-2; 7 bases line up with TRBD1. The germline V gene has CDR1 MNHNS and CDR2 SASEGT. After removal of 5 bases from V and 5 bases from J, the junction contained 2 bases not matched to a gene. This CDR3 has 12 residues. CDR3 sequence: CASSWDRYGYTF. CDR3 nucleotide sequence: TGTGCCAGCAGTTGGGACAGATATGGCTACACCTTC.

The chain couples TRBV28 to TRBJ2-3; TRBD2 agrees at 7 bases. Germline V gene data show CDR1 as MDHEN and CDR2 as SYDVKM. This CDR3 comprises 17 residues. The junction had 11 bases not matched to a gene; V was cut back by 3 bases and J by 2 bases. This chain's CDR3 is CASSFLAVSSLTDTQYF. The CDR3 DNA is TGTGCCAGCAGTTTTCTAGCGGTATCTTCCCTCACAGATACGCAGTATTTT.

This rearrangement joins TRBV6-5 to TRBJ1-1; D not certain. Germline loops: CDR1 MNHEY, CDR2 SVGAGI. The CDR3 runs to 11 residues. Deletions cut 6 bases from V and 8 bases from J, with 10 bases between. In DNA form, the CDR3 reads TGTGCCAGCAGGGATGCAGGCGAAGCTTTCTTT. This translates into CASRDAGEAFF.

V gene TRBV28 combines with J gene TRBJ1-1, with 7 bases lining up with TRBD1. Germline values: CDR1 MDHEN, CDR2 SYDVKM. The CDR3 runs to 15 residues. V lost 3 bases, J lost 7 bases, and 11 bases stayed unmatched. The CDR3 DNA is TGTGCCAGCAGTTTGGTAAGGCTAGGGGGCCGTGAAGCTTTCTTT. The encoded protein is CASSLVRLGGREAFF.

The rearrangement links TRBV27 to TRBJ2-5, with 10 bases lining up with TRBD2. The DNA matches TRBJ2-7 better at its end, which makes the J call doubtful. CDR3 length: 15 amino acids. The germline gives CDR1 MNHEY, CDR2 SMNVEV (reference sequence). As DNA, the CDR3 is TGTGCCAGCAGCCGATCGGGACTAGCGCCCTACGAGCAGTACTTC. Protein product: CASSRSGLAPYEQYF.

The chain is built from TRBV10-1 and TRBJ2-7, with TRBD2 as a possible D gene (5 bases). There are 13 residues in the CDR3. CDR1 and CDR2 from the germline V gene are WNHNN and SYGVQD (reference sequence). V gave up 0 bases and J gave up 13 bases, with 16 bases separating them. CDR3 in DNA: TGCGCCAGCAGTGAGTCCGGGGTCCAGGCCCTATACTTC. Translating gives CASSESGVQALYF.

The V gene is TRBV18, the J gene TRBJ2-5; 9 bases fit TRBD2. The germline gives CDR1 KGHSH, CDR2 LQKENI. The CDR3 is 15 residues long. J was trimmed by 2 bases and V by 1 base; bases with no gene match: 2. CDR3 amino acids: CASSPLAGDQETQYF. The CDR3 nucleotides are TGTGCCAGCTCACCACTAGCGGGGGATCAAGAGACCCAGTACTTC.

The CDR3 protein is CASRAGGSTDTQYF. CDR3 DNA: TGTGCCAGCAGAGCCGGAGGGAGCACAGATACGCAGTATTTT. The chain has TRBV2 and TRBJ2-3; D is possibly TRBD2 (6 bases). The V and J ends lost 6 bases and 0 bases respectively, with 10 bases between them. Looked up from germline, CDR1 is SNHLY and CDR2 is FYNNEI. This CDR3 has 14 amino acids.

The chain carries TRBV5-4 and TRBJ2-2, with 7 nucleotides matching TRBD2. This CDR3 region has 16 residues. With 4 bases clipped from V and 6 bases from J, the junction kept 12 bases outside the gene matches. Germline V gene data show CDR1 as SGHNT and CDR2 as YYREEE (reference sequence). Here the CDR3 reads CASSLGRVRISGELFF. CDR3 DNA sequence: TGTGCCAGCAGCCTGGGGAGGGTTAGAATATCCGGGGAGCTGTTTTTT.